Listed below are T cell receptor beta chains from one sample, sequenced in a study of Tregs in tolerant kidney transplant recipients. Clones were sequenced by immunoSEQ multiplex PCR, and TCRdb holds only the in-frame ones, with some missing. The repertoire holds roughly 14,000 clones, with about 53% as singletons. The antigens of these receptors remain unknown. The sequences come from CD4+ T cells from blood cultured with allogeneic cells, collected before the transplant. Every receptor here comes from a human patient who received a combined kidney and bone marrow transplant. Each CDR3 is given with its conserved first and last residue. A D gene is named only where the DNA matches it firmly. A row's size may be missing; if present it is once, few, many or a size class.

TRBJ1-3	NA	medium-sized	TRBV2	CASKVQGPGNTIYF	TGTGCCAGCAAGGTTCAGGGGCCTGGAAACACCATATATTTT
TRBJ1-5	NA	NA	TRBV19	CASSILYRGNQPQHF	TGTGCCAGTAGTATTCTTTATCGGGGGAATCAGCCCCAGCATTTT
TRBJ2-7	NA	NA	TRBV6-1	CASSLALRYEQYF	TGTGCCAGCAGCCTAGCGTTACGCTACGAGCAGTACTTC
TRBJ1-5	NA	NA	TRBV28	CASSSGHLNQPQHF	TGTGCCAGCAGCTCGGGACACCTGAATCAGCCCCAGCATTTT
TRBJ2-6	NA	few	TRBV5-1	CASSSLRVSGANVLTF	TGCGCCAGCAGCTCACTTCGGGTCTCTGGGGCCAACGTCCTGACTTTC
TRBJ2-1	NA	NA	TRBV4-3	CASSQSQVGGYNEQFF	TGCGCCAGCAGCCAGTCCCAGGTCGGGGGCTACAATGAGCAGTTCTTC
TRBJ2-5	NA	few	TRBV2	CASSAGLRETQYF	TGTGCCAGCAGTGCCGGGTTGCGGGAGACCCAGTACTTC
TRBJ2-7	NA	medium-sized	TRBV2	CASSEINRELEQYF	TGTGCCAGCAGTGAAATAAACAGGGAGCTCGAGCAGTACTTC
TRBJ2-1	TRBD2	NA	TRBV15	CATSRDILAGAGEQFF	TGTGCCACCAGCAGAGATATCCTAGCGGGAGCGGGAGAGCAGTTCTTC
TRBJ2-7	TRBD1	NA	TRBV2	CASRLDRGEFYEQYF	TGTGCCAGCAGGCTAGACAGGGGCGAATTCTACGAGCAGTACTTC
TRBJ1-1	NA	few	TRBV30	CAWTWGLQNTEAFF	TGTGCCTGGACCTGGGGGCTACAGAACACTGAAGCTTTCTTT
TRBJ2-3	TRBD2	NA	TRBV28	CASTPGRGGGTDTQYF	TGTGCCAGCACCCCCGGTCGCGGGGGGGGAACAGATACGCAGTATTTT
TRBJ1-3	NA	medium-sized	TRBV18	CASTPEGGGAIYF	TGTGCCAGCACCCCGGAAGGAGGCGGCGCCATATATTTT